Listed below are T cell receptor beta chains from one sample, sequenced in a study of cytomegalovirus exposure and HLA in healthy donors. Only in-frame clones appear in the TCRdb table, and some are missing; sequencing was by immunoSEQ multiplex PCR. Of approximately 150,000 clones listed, around 75% are singletons. Sequencing used PBMCs. These receptors originate from a woman aged 30 to 39 in good health and CMV-seronegative. The CDR3 runs from the conserved cysteine through the conserved F or W. Each record gives: V gene, J gene, D gene, clone size, CDR3 DNA, CDR3 protein. D genes are given only for firm matches. The listing skips clone size in some rows; elsewhere it reads once, few, many or a size class.

>TRBV18|TRBJ2-1|-|-
TGTGCCAGCTCACCACCTCGGAGTAATGAGCAGTTCTTC
CASSPPRSNEQFF
>TRBV5-1|TRBJ2-7|-|-
TGCGCCAGCTCCCGGACAGCGACCTACGAGCAGTACTTC
CASSRTATYEQYF
>TRBV6-5|TRBJ1-2|-|-
TGTGCCAGCAGTCTTCAACGGGACACCGGTGGCTACACCTTC
CASSLQRDTGGYTF
>TRBV5-4|TRBJ2-3|-|-
TGTGCCAGCAGCTTGGCCACAGGGAGCACAGATACGCAGTATTTT
CASSLATGSTDTQYF
>TRBV7-9|TRBJ1-2|-|-
TGTGCCAGCTACAACCCGGACAGTAACTATGGCTACACCTTC
CASYNPDSNYGYTF
>TRBV6-1|TRBJ1-1|-|-
TGTGCCAGCAGTGAAGCCCCAGGGGTTAGGACTGAAGCTTTCTTT
CASSEAPGVRTEAFF
>TRBV10-3|TRBJ2-1|TRBD1|-
TGTGCCATCACTTCAACTCTCCGGGACAGTAACTTCGGCTCCTACAATGAGCAGTTCTTC
CAITSTLRDSNFGSYNEQFF
>TRBV9|TRBJ2-5|-|few
TGTGCCAGCAGCGGCCTAAGCCAAGAGACCCAGTACTTC
CASSGLSQETQYF
>TRBV12-5|TRBJ1-5|-|-
TGTGCTAGTGGTTTTAATGTCGGGGTCGATCAGCCCCAGCATTTT
CASGFNVGVDQPQHF
>TRBV27|TRBJ2-3|TRBD1|-
TGTGCCAGCAGTTTTCAACAGGGGTCTGATACGCAGTATTTT
CASSFQQGSDTQYF
>TRBV29-1|TRBJ2-7|TRBD1|-
TGCAGCGTTGGGGACAGCCTCTACGAGCAGTACTTC
CSVGDSLYEQYF
>TRBV4-2|TRBJ1-1|TRBD1|-
TGTGCCAGCAGCCAAAAGACAGGGACCACTGAAGCTTTCTTT
CASSQKTGTTEAFF
>TRBV19|TRBJ2-7|-|-
TGTGCCAGTAGTCTCTCCGGGACACCAACCTACGAGCAGTACTTC
CASSLSGTPTYEQYF
>TRBV18|TRBJ2-7|TRBD1|-
TGTGCCAGCTCACCTAGGGACAGGGATTACGAGCAGTACTTC
CASSPRDRDYEQYF
>TRBV30|TRBJ1-6|-|-
TGTGCCCGGGGCGGGAGCTCCTATAATTCACCCCTCCACTTT
CARGGSSYNSPLHF
>TRBV29-1|TRBJ1-5|TRBD1|-
TGCAGCGTTGAAATAGGGGGCGGGAGCAATCAGCCCCAGCATTTT
CSVEIGGGSNQPQHF
>TRBV7-6|TRBJ2-3|TRBD2|once
TGTGCCAGCAGCTTATCGGCTAGCGGGAGCGCAGATACGCAGTATTTT
CASSLSASGSADTQYF
>TRBV2|TRBJ2-3|TRBD2|-
TGTGCCAGCGCCCGGCTGCTGCGGGGGGGCGCAGATACGCAGTATTTT
CASARLLRGGADTQYF
>TRBV5-1|TRBJ2-1|-|-
TGCGCCAGCAGCTTGGACCTAACCTACAATGAGCAGTTCTTC
CASSLDLTYNEQFF
>TRBV9|TRBJ2-2|TRBD2|-
TGTGCCAGCAGCGCCCGGACTAGCGGGTACACCGGGGAGCTGTTTTTT
CASSARTSGYTGELFF
>TRBV18|TRBJ2-5|-|-
TGTGCCAGCTCATTACGGACTATCCGGGGGAACGAACGAGAGACCCAGTACTTC
CASSLRTIRGNERETQYF
>TRBV18|TRBJ2-7|-|-
TGTGCCAGCTCACGGGACACTACCTACGAGCAGTACTTC
CASSRDTTYEQYF
>TRBV30|TRBJ2-1|TRBD2|-
TGTGCCTGGAGGCGGAGCGGGGTTTACAATGAGCAGTTCTTC
CAWRRSGVYNEQFF
>TRBV5-5|TRBJ1-3|-|-
TGTGCCAGCAGCTTGGAGATCCAGGGAGGCACCATATATTTT
CASSLEIQGGTIYF
>TRBV4-1|TRBJ2-2|-|-
TGCGCCAGCAGCCAAGGTCCGGGTGGCGGGGAGCTGTTTTTT
CASSQGPGGGELFF
>TRBV5-5|TRBJ1-1|-|few
TGTGCCAGCAGCTTCCTCGTTACTGAAGCTTTCTTT
CASSFLVTEAFF
>TRBV19|TRBJ1-5|TRBD1|-
TGTGCCAGTAGTAGGGGGGCAGGGGGAAACAATCAGCCCCAGCATTTT
CASSRGAGGNNQPQHF
>TRBV30|TRBJ2-1|TRBD2|-
TGTGCCTGGGGCCCGGGGGGTTACAATGAGCAGTTCTTC
CAWGPGGYNEQFF
>TRBV28|TRBJ1-4|-|-
TGTGCCAGCAGTTCCGGACAGATCAATGAAAAACTGTTTTTT
CASSSGQINEKLFF
>TRBV27|TRBJ1-2|TRBD1|-
TGTGCCAGCCGCGGACAGGGGGCCGAGCTTAACTATGGCTACACCTTC
CASRGQGAELNYGYTF
>TRBV4-1|TRBJ2-1|TRBD2|-
TGCGCCAGCAGCCAAGAAAAGCGGGGGGGCCTTGAGCAGTTCTTC
CASSQEKRGGLEQFF
>TRBV21-1|TRBJ2-7|-|-
TGTGCCAGCAGCAACCCACCCAGGGGGTTAGTTGTACAGCAGTACTTC
CASSNPPRGLVVQQYF
>TRBV6-5|TRBJ2-1|TRBD2|-
TGTGCCAGCAGTTCGGGACTAGCGGTCTACAATGAGCAGTTCTTC
CASSSGLAVYNEQFF
>TRBV10-3|TRBJ2-3|TRBD2|-
TGTGCCATCAGTGAGGGGACTAGCGGGGGGGTCGGTACACAGTATTTT
CAISEGTSGGVGTQYF
>TRBV2|TRBJ2-7|TRBD1|-
TGTGCCAGCAGCGACAGGGTCGGTCCCTACGAGCAGTACTTC
CASSDRVGPYEQYF
>TRBV5-1|TRBJ2-3|TRBD2|-
TGCGCCAGCAGCTTGGGACTAGCGGGAGGGCCGACAGATACGCAGTATTTT
CASSLGLAGGPTDTQYF
>TRBV10-3|TRBJ1-3|-|once
TGTGCCATCCGCAAAGACTCCTCTGGAAACACCATATATTTT
CAIRKDSSGNTIYF
>TRBV6-5|TRBJ1-1|TRBD1|few
TGTGCCAGCAGTTACGGACAGGGTCTCGAAGCTTTCTTT
CASSYGQGLEAFF
>TRBV6-5|TRBJ1-2|-|-
TGTGCCAGCAGAACAGGGTCGTCGATGGGGGGCTACACCTTC
CASRTGSSMGGYTF
>TRBV4-3|TRBJ1-4|TRBD1|few
TGCGCCAGCAGCCAACCGACAGGGGGGCCCCCGAATGAAAAACTGTTTTTT
CASSQPTGGPPNEKLFF
>TRBV19|TRBJ2-1|TRBD2|-
TGTGCCAGTAACCCCAGCGGGGGAGACTACAATGAGCAGTTCTTC
CASNPSGGDYNEQFF
>TRBV7-7|TRBJ2-7|TRBD2|-
TGTGCCAGCAGCGCGGGACTAGCGGATTACTACGAGCAGTACTTC
CASSAGLADYYEQYF
>TRBV19|TRBJ2-3|TRBD2|-
TGTGCCAGTAGTATGGGGACTAGCGGGGGATCAGATACGCAGTATTTT
CASSMGTSGGSDTQYF
>TRBV7-2|TRBJ1-2|-|once
TGTGCCAGCAGCTTACAATACAGCAACTATGGCTACACCTTC
CASSLQYSNYGYTF
>TRBV14|TRBJ2-5|-|-
TGTGCCAGCAGCCAAGGGCGGGAGACCCAGTACTTC
CASSQGRETQYF
>TRBV5-1|TRBJ1-6|-|-
TGCGCCAGCAGCCCAGGCAGGGTAACCTATAATTCACCCCTCCACTTT
CASSPGRVTYNSPLHF
>TRBV2|TRBJ1-5|TRBD1|-
TGTGCCAGCAGTGTAAACAGGGGGCTTCAGCCCCGGCATTTT
CASSVNRGLQPRHF
>TRBV10-2|TRBJ2-3|TRBD2|few
TGCGCCAGCAGTGAGTCGCCCGTGGTAGCGGGGGCCTCAGATACGCAGTATTTT
CASSESPVVAGASDTQYF
>TRBV6-5|TRBJ2-7|TRBD1|few
TGTGCCACCCGACAGGGTACTTCCTACGAGCAGTACTTC
CATRQGTSYEQYF